This T cell receptor (beta chain) was obtained from a study of blood T cell repertoires in COVID-19. This CDR3 is 15 amino acids long. Trimming pared 7 bases from V and 1 base from J, leaving 16 bases between. Germline lookup yields CDR1 MNHEY and CDR2 SVGAGI. The protocol was immunoSEQ multiplex PCR, while the TCRdb copy is restricted to in-frame clones and leaves out a portion. The repertoire holds about 480,000 clones, with 75% to 90% as singletons. The specimen was peripheral blood. This sequence joins TRBV6-5 and TRBJ1-1, with D possibly matching TRBD1 (5 bases). The TCR sequence derives from a man younger than 35 with COVID-19, enrolled during active disease. DNA for the CDR3: TGTGCCAGCAAAAAAACCCGGCAGGGGAACACTGAAGCTTTCTTT. Protein product: CASKKTRQGNTEAFF.